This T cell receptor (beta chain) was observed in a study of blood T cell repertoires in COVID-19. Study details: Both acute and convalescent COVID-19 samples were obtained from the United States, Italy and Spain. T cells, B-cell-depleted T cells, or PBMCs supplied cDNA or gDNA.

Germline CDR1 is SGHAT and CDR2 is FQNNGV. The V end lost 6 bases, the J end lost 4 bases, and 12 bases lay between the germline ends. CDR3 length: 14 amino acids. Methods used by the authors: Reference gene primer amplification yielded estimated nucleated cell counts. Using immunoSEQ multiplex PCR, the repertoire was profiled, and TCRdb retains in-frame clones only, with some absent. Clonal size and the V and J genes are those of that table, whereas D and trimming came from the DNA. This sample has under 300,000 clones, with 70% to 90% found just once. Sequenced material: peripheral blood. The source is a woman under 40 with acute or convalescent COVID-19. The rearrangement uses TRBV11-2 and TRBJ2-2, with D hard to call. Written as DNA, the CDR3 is TGTGCCAGCAGATTAAGCGCCGCCACCGGGGAGCTGTTTTTT. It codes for CASRLSAATGELFF.